This paragraph reports one T cell receptor (beta chain). The antigen remains undetermined. This sample was included in a study of cytomegalovirus exposure and HLA in healthy donors. Whole-study results and caveats: Several of the most significant clusters were apparently associated with common viral pathogens in a later analysis.

Vbeta (60) and Jbeta (13) primers were used in the PCR. Method: immunoSEQ multiplex PCR; TCRdb's copy keeps in-frame clones and lacks some. In the table there are 200,000 to 250,000 clones, approximately 80% of which are singletons. Germline V gives CDR1 SQVTM, CDR2 ANQGSEA. This CDR3 spans 13 amino acids. V lost 0 bases, J lost 4 bases, and 7 bases lay in between. At the time of sampling, donors were nominally healthy, though unrecorded immune exposures were likely. The rearrangement uses TRBV29-1 and TRBJ1-5; D is uncertain. The clonotype originates from a boy aged 2-15 years in good health and CMV-seronegative. The sequenced material came from PBMCs. The CDR3 sequence: CSVEEERNQPQHF. CDR3 bases: TGCAGCGTTGAAGAAGAACGGAATCAGCCCCAGCATTTT.